These 29 T cell receptor beta chains originate from one sample sequenced in a study of cytomegalovirus exposure and HLA in healthy donors. Sequencing was performed with immunoSEQ multiplex PCR; in TCRdb, only in-frame clones are kept and a portion is missing. The table has about 120,000 clones, over 75% seen once. The sequencing sample was made of PBMCs. These TCRs come from a woman aged 25 to 39 in good health and CMV-seronegative.

The chain combines TRBV6-1 with TRBJ2-4; TRBD1 matches 11 bases. The CDR3 runs 14 residues. V shed 5 bases and J 7 bases; nucleotides not matched to a gene: 4. Germline CDR1 reads MNHNS; CDR2 reads SASEGT. As DNA, the CDR3 is TGTGCCAGCAGTAAGGGACAGGGGGTCAACATTCAGTACTTC. The encoded protein is CASSKGQGVNIQYF.

CDR3 sequence: CASSLGQDHVNTEAFF. The CDR3 DNA sequence: TGTGCCAGCAGCTTAGGACAGGATCATGTGAACACTGAAGCTTTCTTT. The chain joins TRBV11-3 to TRBJ1-1; possibly TRBD1 for D (6 bases). Per the germline V gene, CDR1 is SGHNT and CDR2 is YENEEA. This CDR3 has 16 amino acids. Trimming took 1 base from V and 0 from J, leaving 12 bases between them.

This chain uses TRBV5-1 with TRBJ1-3; a possible D gene is TRBD1 (6 bases). Trimming removed 2 bases from V and 0 bases from J, with 12 bases in between. CDR1 is SGHRS, CDR2 YFSETQ, per germline. The CDR3 contains 16 residues. The DNA of the CDR3 is TGCGCCAGCAGCTTAGGGGGGGCCCTCTCTGGAAACACCATATATTTT. Protein sequence: CASSLGGALSGNTIYF.

This clone is a singleton in its sample. The chain has TRBV6-1 and TRBJ2-3; 8 bases agree with TRBD2. CDR3 length: 15 residues. Germline lookup yields CDR1 MNHNS and CDR2 SASEGT. The V segment lost 6 bases and the J segment 9 bases; nucleotides outside the gene matches: 14. CDR3 sequence (DNA): TGTGCCAGCAGCCGGAGCGGGGGCTCCAAAGAAACGCAGTATTTT. Translation: CASSRSGGSKETQYF.

The rearrangement joins TRBV13 to TRBJ2-7; 11 bases align to TRBD2. From germline, CDR1 is PRHDT and CDR2 FYEKMQ (reference sequence). The V and J ends lost 4 bases and 0 bases, in that order; junction bases with no gene match: 5. The CDR3 extends over 16 amino acids. CDR3 nucleotides: TGTGCCAGCAGCTCGGGACTAGCGGACCGCTCCTACGAGCAGTACTTC. It codes for CASSSGLADRSYEQYF.

J is TRBJ1-1 and V is TRBV9, with TRBD1 matching 7 bases. Germline V CDR1 and CDR2: SGDLS, YYNGEE. The V segment lost 2 bases and the J segment 1 base; nucleotides outside the gene matches: 2. This CDR3 has 14 residues. CDR3 sequence reads: CASSVGTANTEAFF. The CDR3 bases are TGTGCCAGCAGCGTTGGGACAGCGAACACTGAAGCTTTCTTT.

This rearrangement joins TRBV30 to TRBJ1-3, with D possibly TRBD1 on 6 matching bases. Germline CDR1 GTSNPN, CDR2 SVGIG (reference sequence). V shed 3 bases and J shed 3 bases, with 15 bases lying between them. The CDR3 totals 15 residues. CDR3: CAWSWLGAGGNTIYF. As DNA, the CDR3 is TGTGCCTGGAGCTGGTTGGGGGCTGGTGGAAACACCATATATTTT.

This clone was observed a single time. The genes are TRBV6-5 and TRBJ2-7; possible D gene TRBD1, 6 bases. The germline V gene has CDR1 MNHEY and CDR2 SVGAGI. V lost 4 bases and J lost 0, with 13 bases in between. CDR3 length: 15 amino acids. CDR3 residues: CASSLFRDTSYEQYF. In DNA form, the CDR3 reads TGTGCCAGCAGTTTATTCCGGGACACCTCCTACGAGCAGTACTTC.

In its sample, this clone was seen a few times. The V and J genes are TRBV18 and TRBJ1-4, with TRBD1 as a possible D gene (6 bases). CDR3 size: 16 residues. The V gene's germline CDR1 is KGHSH and CDR2 LQKENI. V lost 1 base to trimming and J lost 0 bases, with 9 bases between them. The chain's CDR3 is CASSPQGVATNEKLFF. For the CDR3, the DNA is TGTGCCAGCTCACCACAGGGGGTAGCAACTAATGAAAAACTGTTTTTT.

V usage is TRBV6-6 and J usage is TRBJ1-3, with D possibly matching TRBD1 (5 bases). Trimming removed 7 bases at V and 1 base at J, with 14 bases between. This CDR3 has 15 amino acids. Germline lookup yields CDR1 MNHNY and CDR2 SVGAGI (reference sequence). The CDR3 DNA reads as TGTGCCAGCACACGGCAGGGAAGTTCTGGAAACACCATATATTTT. Translated: CASTRQGSSGNTIYF.

The J gene is TRBJ1-2, the V gene TRBV4-3, with D possibly matching TRBD1 (5 bases). Germline lookup yields CDR1 LGHNA and CDR2 YSLEER. The CDR3 runs to 16 residues. V lost 0 bases and J 4 bases, leaving 15 bases between the germline ends. The CDR3 coding sequence is TGCGCCAGCAGCCAAGAGGGAGGGAATGGGGGCTATGGCTACACCTTC. Translation gives CASSQEGGNGGYGYTF.

The chain carries TRBV7-2 and TRBJ2-3; a possible D gene is TRBD1 (5 bases). The V gene lost 1 base and the J gene lost 0 bases, with 8 bases spanning the gap. Per the germline V gene, CDR1 is SGHTA and CDR2 is FQGNSA. The CDR3 is 15 residues long. As DNA, the CDR3 is TGTGCCAGCAGCTTAGGCCCAGGGAGCACAGATACGCAGTATTTT. This encodes CASSLGPGSTDTQYF.

The chain employs TRBV19 and TRBJ2-5; TRBD2 is a possible D gene (6 bases). V was clipped by 2 bases and J by 2 bases, with 12 bases between them. Germline V CDR1 and CDR2: LNHDA, SQIVND (reference sequence). The CDR3 has 15 residues. CDR3: CASSILGTQQETQYF. CDR3 DNA: TGTGCCAGTAGTATATTGGGGACTCAACAAGAGACCCAGTACTTC.

The chain recombines TRBV9 with TRBJ1-4; TRBD1 agrees at 7 bases. Germline V gene lookup returns CDR1 SGDLS and CDR2 YYNGEE. The CDR3 spans 15 residues. The V segment lost 0 bases and the J segment 5 bases; nucleotides outside the gene matches: 4. This chain's CDR3 is CASSVGSRGNEKLFF. CDR3 in DNA: TGTGCCAGCAGCGTAGGATCCAGGGGGAATGAAAAACTGTTTTTT.

The chain carries TRBV29-1 and TRBJ2-5; 7 bases are a match to TRBD2. The CDR3 length is 18 residues. The junction had 20 bases not matched to a gene; V was cut back by 3 bases and J by 4 bases. Germline V gene sequence: CDR1 SQVTM, CDR2 ANQGSEA. CDR3 DNA sequence: TGCAGCGTTGAGGCGACTAGCTCGGTTCAGATAAATCGAGAGACCCAGTACTTC. Protein product: CSVEATSSVQINRETQYF. The full variable domain, rest sourced from reference TRBV29-1 and TRBJ2-5, is SAVISQKPSRDICQRGTSLTIQCQVDSQVTMMFWYRQQPGQSLTLIATANQGSEATYESGFVIDKFPISRPNLTFSTLTVSNMSPEDSSIYLCSVEATSSVQINRETQYFGPGTRLLVL.

The chain uses TRBV9 and TRBJ1-6, with TRBD1 identical over 7 bases. The CDR3 covers 16 residues. The V and J ends lost 0 bases and 3 bases, in that order; junction bases with no gene match: 3. CDR1 and CDR2 (germline): SGDLS, YYNGEE. This chain's CDR3 is CASSVEAGGYNSPLHF. The CDR3 DNA reads TGTGCCAGCAGCGTAGAGGCAGGGGGCTATAATTCACCCCTCCACTTT.

CDR3 sequence (DNA): TGTGCCAGCAGCAGACCCACAGGTCCATCGGGGTTCTTC. It yields the protein CASSRPTGPSGFF. This chain uses TRBV21-1 with TRBJ2-1; whether TRBD1, the table's D call, matches the DNA was not checked. TRBV21-1 is a pseudogene. CDR3 length: 13 amino acids.

The genes are TRBV7-2 and TRBJ1-2, with D perhaps matching TRBD1 (5 bases). Per the germline V gene, CDR1 is SGHTA and CDR2 is FQGNSA. This CDR3 has 13 residues. The germline V and J ends were trimmed by 3 bases and 7 bases, with 12 bases remaining between them. CDR3 loop: CASSFLVGGGYTF. CDR3 coding DNA: TGTGCCAGCAGCTTCCTAGTGGGGGGTGGCTACACCTTC.

The chain combines TRBV7-6 with TRBJ2-5; TRBD2 might be the D (7 bases). CDR3 length: 15 residues. Trimming took off 0 bases at V and 8 bases at J, with 16 bases between the two ends. The germline V gene has CDR1 SGHVS and CDR2 FNYEAQ. CDR3 coding DNA: TGTGCCAGCAGCTTAGCGGGGGGGCGGATTGGAACCCAGTACTTC. This sequence encodes CASSLAGGRIGTQYF.

This sequence joins TRBV15 and TRBJ1-5; maybe TRBD1 (5 bases). V dropped 1 base and J dropped 9 bases, with 13 bases sitting between them. Germline V CDR1 and CDR2: LNHNV, YYDKDF (reference sequence). The CDR3 has 14 amino acids. The CDR3 protein is CATSRGGTERPQHF. In DNA, the CDR3 is TGTGCCACCAGCAGAGGGGGGACTGAGCGGCCCCAGCATTTT.

J is TRBJ1-3 and V is TRBV18, with unresolved D. The germline gives CDR1 KGHSH, CDR2 LQKENI. The CDR3 totals 18 residues. Trimming took 3 bases from V and 1 from J, leaving 19 bases between them. The CDR3 protein is CASSPTATPPLSGNTIYF. The CDR3 DNA sequence: TGTGCCAGCTCACCCACAGCCACCCCGCCCTTGTCTGGAAACACCATATATTTT. Looking up the rest from reference TRBV18 and TRBJ1-3 gives the full variable domain: NAGVMQNPRHLVRRRGQEARLRCSPMKGHSHVYWYRQLPEEGLKFMVYLQKENIIDESGMPKERFSAEFPKEGPSILRIQQVVRGDSAAYFCASSPTATPPLSGNTIYFGEGSWLTVV.

The V and J genes are TRBV27 and TRBJ2-4; 7 bases align to TRBD1. The CDR3 spans 17 residues. J gave up 0 bases and V 4 bases, and 9 bases lay outside the gene matches. CDR1 is MNHEY, CDR2 SMNVEV, per germline (reference sequence). CDR3 in DNA: TGTGCCAGCAGTTCCCACCTCGGGACAGTAGCCAAAAACATTCAGTACTTC. Its translation is CASSSHLGTVAKNIQYF.

The chain has TRBV19 and TRBJ2-5; 12 bases agree with TRBD2. The CDR3 is 17 amino acids. Germline assignment: CDR1 LNHDA and CDR2 SQIVND (reference sequence). Trimming cost V 3 bases and J 6 bases; bases outside gene matches: 11. CDR3 nucleotides: TGTGCCAGTAGTATCGGCCTAGCGGGGGGGCCGTTGAAGACCCAGTACTTC. This codes for CASSIGLAGGPLKTQYF.

The rearrangement uses TRBV14 and TRBJ2-7, with D possibly being TRBD1 (5 bases). The CDR3 totals 13 residues. Germline V lookup: CDR1 SGHDN, CDR2 FVKESK. V dropped 0 bases and J dropped 13 bases, with 16 bases sitting between them. The CDR3 region is CASSQDWADRAYF. Written as DNA, the CDR3 is TGTGCCAGCAGCCAAGATTGGGCTGACAGAGCTTACTTC.

This chain connects TRBV4-1 to TRBJ2-3; 7 bases align to TRBD2. The CDR3 spans 16 residues. The germline V gene has CDR1 MGHRA and CDR2 YSYEKL. Trimming took 0 bases from V and 2 from J; bases not matched to a gene: 5. This CDR3 is CASSQDQRGPTDTQYF. The CDR3 nucleotides are TGCGCCAGCAGCCAAGATCAGCGGGGCCCCACAGATACGCAGTATTTT.

The J gene is TRBJ1-6, the V gene TRBV9; D is uncertain. The length of the CDR3 is 16 residues. CDR1 and CDR2 from the germline V gene are SGDLS and YYNGEE. Trimming shortened V by 6 bases and J by 0 bases, and 13 bases separated the two germline ends. CDR3 DNA sequence: TGTGCCAGCAACTCAGGTGGGAGCTCCTATAATTCACCCCTCCACTTT. Encoded protein: CASNSGGSSYNSPLHF.

CDR3 bases: TGTGCCAGCAGAGGACATGAACCCCGCGGGGAGCTGTTTTTT. This sequence encodes CASRGHEPRGELFF. This chain uses TRBV7-3 with TRBJ2-2; tentative D call: TRBD1 (5 bases). Trimming shortened V by 6 bases and J by 7 bases, and 15 bases separated the two germline ends. Germline V gives CDR1 SGHTA, CDR2 FQGTGA. This CDR3 is built from 14 residues.

The chain joins TRBV5-6 to TRBJ2-2; TRBD2 aligns across 8 bases. Trimming took 4 bases from V and 2 from J; bases not matched to a gene: 7. This CDR3 has 16 amino acids. Germline lookup yields CDR1 SGHDT and CDR2 YYEEEE. The CDR3 region is CASSRAAGGNTGELFF. DNA of the CDR3: TGTGCCAGCAGCCGAGCGGCGGGGGGAAACACCGGGGAGCTGTTTTTT.

This clone was found once. V usage is TRBV9 and J usage is TRBJ2-2; 12 nucleotides line up with TRBD1. The V gene's germline CDR1 is SGDLS and CDR2 YYNGEE. The CDR3 contains 17 residues. V shed 4 bases, J shed 5 bases, and the junction held 9 bases outside the gene matches. The CDR3 DNA follows: TGTGCCAGCAGCCAGGAGGGACAGGGGGCGAGGACCGGGGAGCTGTTTTTT. This sequence encodes CASSQEGQGARTGELFF.